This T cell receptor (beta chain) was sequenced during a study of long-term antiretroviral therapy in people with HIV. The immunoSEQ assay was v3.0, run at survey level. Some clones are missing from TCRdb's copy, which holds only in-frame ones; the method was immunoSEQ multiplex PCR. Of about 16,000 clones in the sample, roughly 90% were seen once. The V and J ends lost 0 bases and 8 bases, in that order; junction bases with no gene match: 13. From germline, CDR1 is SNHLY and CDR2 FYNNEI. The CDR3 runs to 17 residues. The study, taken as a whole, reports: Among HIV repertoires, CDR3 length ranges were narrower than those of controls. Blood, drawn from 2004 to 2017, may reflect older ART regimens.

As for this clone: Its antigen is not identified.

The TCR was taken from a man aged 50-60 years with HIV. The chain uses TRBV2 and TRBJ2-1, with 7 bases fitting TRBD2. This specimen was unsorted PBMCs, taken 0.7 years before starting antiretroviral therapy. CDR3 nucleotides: TGTGCCAGCAGTGAAGCGCTTAGGGGCGGGGGTTTAGATGAGCAGTTCTTC. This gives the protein CASSEALRGGGLDEQFF.